The T cell receptor (beta chain) under discussion was sequenced for a study of CD8+ T cells in alopecia areata. cDNA serving as the sequencing template came from extracted, reverse transcribed RNA. This table comes from immunoSEQ multiplex PCR, and its TCRdb copy is limited to in-frame clones, with some not included. The table includes about 10,000 clones, roughly 60% detected once. The CDR3 loop spans 15 amino acids. Germline V gene lookup returns CDR1 SGHVS and CDR2 FNYEAQ. V was trimmed by 2 bases and J by 5 bases, leaving 12 bases between them. Alopecia areata patients gave lesional scalp punch biopsies and peripheral blood samples.

The J gene is TRBJ2-2, the V gene TRBV7-6; the D gene is possibly TRBD2 (6 bases). Sequenced material: skin, taken at week 0. This sequence was found in a human donor with alopecia areata. This CDR3 is CASSLIVAGTGELFF. The CDR3 coding sequence is TGTGCCAGCAGCTTAATTGTCGCGGGGACCGGGGAGCTGTTTTTT.